This entry describes one T cell receptor (beta chain). Produced via immunoSEQ multiplex PCR; TCRdb's table is partial and in-frame only. The sample lists under 70,000 clones; roughly 91% were seen once. The sample belongs to a study of T cell changes during pregnancy in multiple sclerosis. V was pared by 3 bases and J by 0 bases, with 7 bases of the junction left unmatched. CDR1 and CDR2 from the germline V gene are SGHDT and YYEEEE. The length of the CDR3 is 16 residues. The genes are TRBV5-6 and TRBJ1-2, with TRBD1 matching over 8 bases. The sequence came from a female donor in good health, enrolled as a control in a pregnancy study. The sequencing here drew on peripheral blood, taken after pregnancy. The CDR3 nucleotides are TGTGCCAGCAGCTCCGGGACAGGAGCCCCTAACTATGGCTACACCTTC. This translates into CASSSGTGAPNYGYTF.